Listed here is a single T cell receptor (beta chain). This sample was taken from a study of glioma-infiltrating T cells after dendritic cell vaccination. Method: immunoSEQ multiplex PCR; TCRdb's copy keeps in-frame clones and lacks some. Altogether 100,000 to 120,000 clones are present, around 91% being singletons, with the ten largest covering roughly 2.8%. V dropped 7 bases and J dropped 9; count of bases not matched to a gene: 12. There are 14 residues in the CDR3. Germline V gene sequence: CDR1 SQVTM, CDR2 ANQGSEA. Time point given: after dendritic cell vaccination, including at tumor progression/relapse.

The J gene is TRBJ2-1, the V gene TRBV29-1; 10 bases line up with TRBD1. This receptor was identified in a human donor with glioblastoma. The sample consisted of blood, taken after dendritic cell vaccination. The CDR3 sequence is CSGNPGQGTGEQFF. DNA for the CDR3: TGCAGCGGTAATCCGGGACAGGGGACGGGTGAGCAGTTCTTC.